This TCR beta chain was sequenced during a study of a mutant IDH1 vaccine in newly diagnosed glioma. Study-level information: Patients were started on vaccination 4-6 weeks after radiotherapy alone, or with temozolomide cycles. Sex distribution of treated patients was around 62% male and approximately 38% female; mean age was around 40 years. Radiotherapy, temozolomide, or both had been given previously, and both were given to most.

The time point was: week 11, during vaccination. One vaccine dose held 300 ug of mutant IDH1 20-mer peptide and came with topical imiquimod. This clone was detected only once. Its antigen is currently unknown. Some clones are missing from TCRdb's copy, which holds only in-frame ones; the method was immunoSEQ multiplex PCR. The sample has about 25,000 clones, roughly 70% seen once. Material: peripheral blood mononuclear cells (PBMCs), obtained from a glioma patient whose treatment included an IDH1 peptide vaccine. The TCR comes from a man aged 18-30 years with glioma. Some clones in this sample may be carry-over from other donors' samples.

The CDR3 bases are TGTGCCAGCAGTCCCTTGGACAGAACTTACTATGGCTACACCTTC. Amino acid sequence: CASSPLDRTYYGYTF. V usage is TRBV6-5 and J usage is TRBJ1-2; tentative D call: TRBD1 (6 bases). With 5 bases removed from V and 3 bases from J, the gap between germline ends came to 16 bases. Germline assignment: CDR1 MNHEY and CDR2 SVGAGI. The CDR3 runs 15 residues.